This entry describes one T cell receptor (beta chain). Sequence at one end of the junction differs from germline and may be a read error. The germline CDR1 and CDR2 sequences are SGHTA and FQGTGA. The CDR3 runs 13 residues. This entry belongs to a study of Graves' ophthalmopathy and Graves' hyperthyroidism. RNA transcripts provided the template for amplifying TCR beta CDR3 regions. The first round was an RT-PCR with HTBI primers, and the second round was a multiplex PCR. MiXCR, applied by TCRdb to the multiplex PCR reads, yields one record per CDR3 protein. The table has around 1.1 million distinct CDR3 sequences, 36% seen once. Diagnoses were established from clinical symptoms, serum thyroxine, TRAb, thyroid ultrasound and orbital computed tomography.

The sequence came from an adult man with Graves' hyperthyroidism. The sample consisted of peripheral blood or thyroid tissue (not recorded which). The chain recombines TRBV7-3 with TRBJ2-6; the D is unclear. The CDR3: CASSVQAANVLTF. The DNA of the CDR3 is TGCGCCAGCAGCGTTCAGGCGGCCAACGTCCTGACTTTC.